Listed below are T cell receptor beta chains from one sample, sequenced in a study of blood T cell repertoires in COVID-19. Profiling relied on immunoSEQ multiplex PCR, and the TCRdb table lists in-frame clones only, not all of them. The repertoire holds around 280,000 clones, with almost 90% as singletons. The sequenced sample consisted of peripheral blood. These receptors were taken from a woman in her 30s with COVID-19, enrolled during active disease. Both conserved end residues are trimmed from each CDR3. Rows give clone size only sometimes, using once, few, many, or a class for an expanded clone.

clone_size,v_call,cdr3_aa
NA,TRBV9,ASSRTDSRWGTGELF
NA,TRBV5-4,ASSLANRERETQY
NA,TRBV2,ASNRDREGKLF
NA,TRBV7-2,ASSYQRQSYEQY
NA,TRBV5-1,ASSPGLSAPEAF
once,TRBV18,ASSPQGATPETQY
NA,TRBV18,ASSPDMGERNTIY
NA,TRBV6-5,ASRDTGTGPQH
NA,TRBV27,ASSPRTGGDQPQH
NA,TRBV10-3,AIGSSNQPQH
once,TRBV6-6,ASNPPQGQNTEAF
NA,TRBV19,ASSLSLGAEAF
NA,TRBV28,ASRPSTGPNSPLH
NA,TRBV5-1,ASSFLQGDGYT
once,TRBV5-6,ASSSVWRITDTQY
NA,TRBV6-1,ASSEKTSGSNEQF
NA,TRBV2,ASSEILAGYEQY
NA,TRBV27,ASWPSGSSYEQY
once,TRBV9,ASSPNRVETQY